Listed below are T cell receptor beta chains from one sample, sequenced in a study of blood T cell repertoires in COVID-19. TCRdb keeps only in-frame clones here, not all; method: immunoSEQ multiplex PCR. Here the sample spans a few hundred thousand clones, 88% being singletons. The source material was peripheral blood. Every receptor here comes from a woman in her twenties or thirties with acute or convalescent COVID-19. Both conserved end residues are part of each CDR3. D genes are given only for firm matches. Rows give clone size only sometimes, using once, few, many, or a class for an expanded clone.

once,TRBJ1-1,TRBV10-3,.,CAISHRADGNTEAFF,TGTGCCATCAGCCACAGGGCCGACGGGAACACTGAAGCTTTCTTT
.,TRBJ2-1,TRBV5-1,TRBD1,CASSFDGQAPNEQFF,TGCGCCAGCAGCTTCGACGGACAGGCCCCCAATGAGCAGTTCTTC
.,TRBJ2-2,TRBV6-2/TRBV6-3,.,CASSYRPPGLLLGELFF,TGTGCCAGCAGTTACAGGCCGCCTGGGCTGCTACTCGGGGAGCTGTTTTTT
.,TRBJ1-2,TRBV5-4,.,CASSLGTVYGYTF,TGTGCCAGCAGCTTGGGGACAGTCTATGGCTACACCTTC
.,TRBJ1-2,TRBV6-2/TRBV6-3,.,CASSPPSRQNYGYTF,TGTGCCAGCAGTCCCCCCTCCCGACAGAACTATGGCTACACCTTC
.,TRBJ2-5,TRBV5-1,TRBD2,CASGTSDPPAYF,TGCGCCAGCGGGACTAGCGATCCTCCCGCGTACTTC
.,TRBJ2-5,TRBV7-2,TRBD2,CASSRSSGRNQETQYF,TGTGCCAGCAGCCGTTCTAGCGGGAGGAACCAAGAGACCCAGTACTTC
.,TRBJ2-7,TRBV2,TRBD1,CASGTGNYEQYF,TGTGCCAGTGGGACAGGGAATTACGAGCAGTACTTC
few,TRBJ2-7,TRBV29-1,.,CSVGTSNYYEQYF,TGCAGCGTTGGAACTAGCAACTACTACGAGCAGTACTTC
.,TRBJ1-2,TRBV25-1,.,CASRAHYGYTF,TGTGCCAGCAGGGCACACTATGGCTACACCTTC
.,TRBJ2-5,TRBV13,TRBD1,CASSSATGQGRGTPYF,TGTGCCAGCAGCTCCGCTACAGGACAGGGTCGGGGGACTCCGTACTTC
.,TRBJ1-5,TRBV3-1/TRBV3-2,.,CASSHRTDQPQHF,TGTGCCAGCAGCCACAGGACAGATCAGCCCCAGCATTTT
few,TRBJ2-1,TRBV30,TRBD2,CAWSVAPGLAGVGEQFF,TGTGCCTGGAGTGTAGCCCCGGGACTAGCGGGAGTTGGTGAGCAGTTCTTC
.,TRBJ2-1,TRBV4-3,TRBD2,CASSQDLSSGREAAFF,TGCGCCAGCAGCCAAGATCTGTCTAGCGGGAGGGAAGCCGCGTTCTTC
.,TRBJ2-1,TRBV7-2,TRBD2,CASSTPDRIAGNEQFF,TGTGCCAGCAGCACCCCCGACCGGATAGCGGGCAATGAGCAGTTCTTC
.,TRBJ1-5,TRBV6-5,TRBD1,CASSFWGNQGVQPQHF,TGTGCCAGCAGTTTCTGGGGGAATCAGGGGGTTCAGCCCCAGCATTTT
.,TRBJ2-7,TRBV5-6,.,CASTLLQGAYEQYF,TGTGCCAGCACCCTACTGCAGGGTGCCTACGAGCAGTACTTC
.,TRBJ1-1,TRBV29-1,.,CSVVQGLNTEAFF,TGCAGCGTTGTGCAGGGATTGAACACTGAAGCTTTCTTT
.,TRBJ1-6,TRBV4-2,TRBD1,CASSQDRTGGYSPLHF,TGTGCCAGCAGCCAAGATCGGACAGGGGGTTATTCACCCCTCCACTTT
.,TRBJ2-7,TRBV19,TRBD2,CASSILAGGTYEQYF,TGTGCCAGTAGTATACTAGCGGGGGGGACCTACGAGCAGTACTTC
.,TRBJ1-1,TRBV30,.,CAWSGGARAFF,TGTGCCTGGAGTGGTGGGGCGCGGGCTTTCTTT
.,TRBJ2-1,TRBV5-1,TRBD2,CASSLEGSGSFF,TGCGCCAGCAGCTTGGAAGGTAGCGGGAGTTTCTTC
once,TRBJ2-7,TRBV27,TRBD1,CASTRVTGQGRYEQYF,TGTGCCAGCACCAGGGTAACGGGACAGGGCCGCTACGAGCAGTACTTC
.,TRBJ2-1,TRBV19,TRBD1,CASTAVRSQGAEQFF,TGTGCCAGTACGGCAGTTAGGAGCCAGGGGGCTGAGCAGTTCTTC
.,TRBJ1-1,TRBV6-6,.,CASSPGGLDTEAFF,TGTGCCAGCAGCCCCGGAGGGTTGGACACTGAAGCTTTCTTT
.,TRBJ2-1,TRBV3-1/TRBV3-2,TRBD2,CASSQDVGTSYYNEQFF,TGTGCCAGCAGCCAAGATGTCGGGACTAGTTACTACAATGAGCAGTTCTTC
.,TRBJ2-7,TRBV9,.,CASSVAAGGYEQYF,TGTGCCAGCAGCGTAGCCGCCGGGGGCTACGAGCAGTACTTC
.,TRBJ1-3,TRBV30,.,CAWKSSSGNTIYF,TGTGCCTGGAAGTCGAGCTCTGGAAACACCATATATTTT
.,TRBJ2-7,TRBV9,TRBD2,CASSEGGRGSYEQYF,TGTGCCAGCAGCGAGGGCGGGAGGGGTTCCTACGAGCAGTACTTC
.,TRBJ1-3,TRBV9,TRBD1,CASTAGTGGVSGNTIYF,TGTGCCAGCACCGCCGGGACAGGGGGCGTCTCTGGAAACACCATATATTTT
.,TRBJ2-2,TRBV4-3,.,CASSQAGGELFF,TGCGCCAGCAGCCAAGCCGGGGGGGAGCTGTTTTTT